The 19 T cell receptor beta chains reported below all come from one sample, sequenced in a study of blood T cells in healthy people across ages. With a J-beta primer mix and a sample-barcoded 5' primer, a second PCR ran about 7 to 12 cycles. TCRdb fed the 5' RACE reads into MiXCR, producing one record per CDR3 protein. This table holds around 800,000 distinct CDR3 sequences, roughly 25% found once. The data also belong to a second study, concerning T cells of mothers and their children.

Sequencing used blood. The receptors here all came from a boy younger than 18 in good health.

The genes are TRBV19 and TRBJ2-1, with 7 positions matching TRBD2. V gave up 3 bases and J gave up 8 bases; unmatched junction bases: 10. The CDR3 totals 15 residues. The germline V gene encodes CDR1 LNHDA and CDR2 SQIVND (reference sequence). CDR3 sequence: CASSIPGGLTDEQFF. The CDR3 DNA sequence: TGTGCCAGTAGTATTCCGGGGGGATTAACGGATGAGCAGTTCTTC.

This clonotype was observed a few times. This sequence joins TRBV24-1 and TRBJ2-4; TRBD2 is a possible D gene (5 bases). CDR3 length: 10 residues. Trimming removed 11 bases at V and 7 bases at J, with 8 bases between. Germline V gene sequence: CDR1 KGHDR, CDR2 SFDVKD. The CDR3 coding sequence is TGTGCCATCCGAGGGAACATTCAGTACTTC. Amino acid sequence: CAIRGNIQYF.

In this sample, this clonotype turned up many times. CDR3: CASSAGSLSYEQYF. Here the CDR3 DNA reads TGTGCCAGCAGTGCGGGCAGTCTCTCCTACGAGCAGTACTTC. The chain employs TRBV2 and TRBJ2-7; no reliable D call. Germline values: CDR1 SNHLY, CDR2 FYNNEI. The CDR3 length is 14 residues. Between the trimmed V and J ends, which lost 4 bases and 0 bases, there was a span of 10 bases.

A few counts support this clonotype. The V call is TRBV2, the J call TRBJ2-6; 7 bases are shared with TRBD1. Germline loops: CDR1 SNHLY, CDR2 FYNNEI. This CDR3 is 16 amino acids long. J lost 0 bases, V lost 5 bases, and 4 bases had no gene match. CDR3 sequence reads: CASSLDRNSGANVLTF. The CDR3, as DNA: TGTGCCAGCAGTTTGGACAGGAACTCTGGGGCCAACGTCCTGACTTTC.

This chain links TRBV20-1 with TRBJ2-4, with D possibly matching TRBD1 (7 bases). The V gene lost 6 bases and the J gene lost 6 bases, with 18 bases spanning the gap. Germline-derived CDR1 and CDR2 are DFQATT and SNEGSKA (reference sequence). CDR3 size: 14 residues. The CDR3 reads CSAPGGGSGNIQYF. The DNA for the CDR3 is TGCAGTGCACCTGGAGGGGGCAGCGGAAACATTCAGTACTTC.

CDR3 nucleotides: TGTGCCAGCAATGGGGCGGAGGGGGAGACCCAGTACTTC. This translates into CASNGAEGETQYF. This chain joins TRBV12-3 or TRBV12-4 and TRBJ2-5; D perhaps matches TRBD2 (6 bases). Deletions cut 7 bases from V and 5 bases from J, with 14 bases between. The CDR3 consists of 13 residues.

This chain uses TRBV6-5 with TRBJ2-1, with TRBD1 as a possible D gene (6 bases). V was clipped by 2 bases and J by 2 bases, with 10 bases between them. CDR1 and CDR2 from the germline V gene are MNHEY and SVGAGI. The CDR3 length is 15 residues. CDR3 protein: CASSYGRGPYNEQFF. CDR3 bases: TGTGCCAGCAGTTACGGCAGGGGCCCCTACAATGAGCAGTTCTTC.

This clonotype was observed a few times. One junction end does not reproduce the germline sequence, and a read error may be involved. V gene TRBV27 combines with J gene TRBJ1-6, with 8 bases identical to TRBD1. This CDR3 has 17 amino acids. Germline CDR1 and CDR2: MNHEY and SMNVEV (reference sequence). The CDR3 region is CAGSFTYRGTNNSPLHF. The DNA of the CDR3 is TGTGCCGGCAGTTTTACGTACAGGGGGACTAATAATTCACCCCTCCACTTT.

In nucleotides, the CDR3 is TGCAGTGTCCTCCCGGGGGACTCTATGGAGCAGTACTTC. This sequence encodes CSVLPGDSMEQYF. The rearrangement joins TRBV20-1 to TRBJ2-1; tentative D call: TRBD2 (6 bases). With the DNA end fitting TRBJ2-7 better, the J assignment may be wrong. Germline loops: CDR1 DFQATT, CDR2 SNEGSKA (reference sequence). This CDR3 region has 13 residues.

This clonotype showed up just a few times. The rearrangement links TRBV14 to TRBJ2-6, with D possibly called TRBD1 or TRBD2 (5 bases each). This CDR3 is built from 18 residues. CDR1 is SGHDN and CDR2 is FVKESK in the germline V gene. The germline V and J ends were trimmed by 7 bases and 0 bases, with 19 bases remaining between them. In DNA form, the CDR3 reads TGTGCCAGCACCCTTATTCAGGGAGCAGACTCTGGGGCCAACGTCCTGACTTTC. This encodes CASTLIQGADSGANVLTF. The whole variable domain, filled in from reference TRBV14 and TRBJ2-6, reads EAGVTQFPSHSVIEKGQTVTLRCDPISGHDNLYWYRRVMGKEIKFLLHFVKESKQDESGMPNNRFLAERTGGTYSTLKVQPAELEDSGVYFCASTLIQGADSGANVLTFGAGSRLTVL.

V is TRBV10-1 and J is TRBJ2-7; 7 positions match TRBD1. Near its end, the DNA agrees better with TRBJ2-1, so the J call may be wrong. This CDR3 comprises 15 residues. Germline V gene lookup returns CDR1 WNHNN and CDR2 SYGVQD (reference sequence). CDR3 region: CASSFDRESFNEQFF. The CDR3 DNA reads TGCGCCAGCAGCTTCGACAGGGAGTCATTCAATGAGCAGTTCTTC.

The V gene is TRBV5-1, the J gene TRBJ1-2, with D possibly matching TRBD1 (6 bases). Germline-derived CDR1 and CDR2 are SGHRS and YFSETQ. This CDR3 spans 14 amino acids. V shed 0 bases and J shed 7 bases, with 13 bases lying between them. The CDR3 region is CASSLAGQGSGYTF. The CDR3, as DNA: TGCGCCAGCAGCTTGGCGGGACAAGGGAGTGGCTACACCTTC. Complete variable domain (other parts from reference TRBV5-1 and TRBJ1-2): KAGVTQTPRYLIKTRGQQVTLSCSPISGHRSVSWYQQTPGQGLQFLFEYFSETQRNKGNFPGRFSGRQFSNSRSEMNVSTLELGDSALYLCASSLAGQGSGYTFGSGTRLTVV.

The V gene is TRBV3-1, the J gene TRBJ2-1; TRBD2 matches at 9 bases. Trimming removed 0 bases from V and 4 bases from J; junction bases left unmatched: 7. The CDR3 runs 17 residues. The germline gives CDR1 LGHDT, CDR2 YNNKEL (reference sequence). CDR3: CASSQERGGPSYNEQFF. The CDR3, as DNA: TGTGCCAGCAGCCAAGAGCGGGGGGGGCCGAGTTACAATGAGCAGTTCTTC.

This clonotype appeared a few times. The chain recombines TRBV11-2 with TRBJ2-7; D perhaps matches TRBD2 (6 bases). The V and J ends lost 3 bases and 2 bases respectively, with 11 bases between them. The CDR3 spans 14 residues. CDR1 is SGHAT and CDR2 is FQNNGV in the germline V gene. CDR3 sequence reads: CASSLEGSPYEQYF. As DNA, the CDR3 is TGTGCCAGCAGCTTGGAGGGCAGTCCCTACGAGCAGTACTTC. The full variable domain, completed using reference TRBV11-2 and TRBJ2-7, is EAGVAQSPRYKIIEKRQSVAFWCNPISGHATLYWYQQILGQGPKLLIQFQNNGVVDDSQLPKDRFSAERLKGVDSTLKIQPAKLEDSAVYLCASSLEGSPYEQYFGPGTRLTVT.

The chain recombines TRBV24-1 with TRBJ2-1, with a possible D match to TRBD1 (6 bases). V shed 4 bases and J shed 0 bases, with 9 bases lying between them. This CDR3 region has 15 residues. From germline, CDR1 is KGHDR and CDR2 SFDVKD. CDR3 loop: CATSDTGSSYNEQFF. In DNA form, the CDR3 reads TGTGCCACCAGTGACACAGGGAGCTCCTACAATGAGCAGTTCTTC.

The chain uses TRBV27 and TRBJ1-2, with D possibly TRBD1 on 5 matching bases. Germline V gene data show CDR1 as MNHEY and CDR2 as SMNVEV (reference sequence). CDR3 length: 14 amino acids. V lost 5 bases to trimming and J lost 6 bases, with 16 bases between them. CDR3 region: CASSRDRRADGYTF. As DNA, the CDR3 is TGTGCCAGCAGTAGGGACCGCCGGGCCGATGGCTACACCTTC.

This clonotype was seen only a few times. J is TRBJ2-1 and V is TRBV7-9, with a tentative D call TRBD2 (6 bases). The assigned J gene may be wrong: the sequence end matches TRBJ2-5 better. From germline, CDR1 is SEHNR and CDR2 FQNEAQ (reference sequence). CDR3 length equals 12 residues. CDR3 region: CATTRLPGAQYF. DNA of the CDR3: TGTGCCACTACGCGCCTTCCGGGGGCCCAGTACTTC.

This clonotype occurred many times. In DNA form, the CDR3 reads TGCGCCAGCAGCTTGGAGGGACTAGAAGAGACCCAGTACTTC. It encodes CASSLEGLEETQYF. The chain employs TRBV5-1 and TRBJ2-5, with 8 nucleotides matching TRBD2. Unmatched junction bases numbered 1, after V lost 0 bases and J lost 3 bases. The CDR3 length is 14 residues. Germline V CDR1 and CDR2: SGHRS, YFSETQ.

V gene TRBV10-2 combines with J gene TRBJ2-3; TRBD1 matches at 8 bases. Trimming took 6 bases from V and 4 from J; bases not matched to a gene: 6. Germline V gene sequence: CDR1 WSHSY, CDR2 SAAADI. The CDR3 sequence is 14 residues long. Here the CDR3 reads CASRDRVPPDTQYF. The CDR3 bases are TGCGCCAGCAGGGACAGGGTGCCCCCAGATACGCAGTATTTT.